This is a list of T cell receptor beta chains from one sample in a study of blood T cells in healthy people across ages. TCRdb re-called the 5' RACE reads with MiXCR, one entry per CDR3 protein. The sample consists of over a million distinct CDR3 sequences, 42% of them appearing once. Sequencing was performed on blood. The source is a woman aged 18-30 years in good health. Both conserved end residues are part of each CDR3. The D gene is left open where the match is weak. A clone size is listed for some rows: how often the clone was seen (once, few, many), or a class if it is expanded.

clone size | J gene | V gene | D gene | CDR3 DNA | CDR3 protein
NA | TRBJ2-6 | TRBV5-1 | NA | TGCGCCAGCAGCTTGGCCGGGACCGACCAAGCCTCTGGGGCCAACGTCCTGACTTTC | CASSLAGTDQASGANVLTF
few | TRBJ1-1 | TRBV29-1 | NA | TGCAGCGTTGAAGGGCCCGGGGGCACTGAAGCTTTCTTT | CSVEGPGGTEAFF
NA | TRBJ2-6 | TRBV20-1 | NA | TGCAGTGCTAGAGACAGGTTCTCTGGGGCCAACGTCCTGACTTTC | CSARDRFSGANVLTF
few | TRBJ1-2 | TRBV10-3 | TRBD1 | TGTGCCATCAGCTCCTCCGACAGGGGGTCCTATGGCTACACCTTC | CAISSSDRGSYGYTF
few | TRBJ1-1 | TRBV29-1 | NA | TGCAGCGTGCGGGACGGGAACACTGAAGCTTTCTTT | CSVRDGNTEAFF
few | TRBJ2-5 | TRBV12-3/TRBV12-4 | NA | TGTGCCAGCAGTCCAGACACGACCCCCCAAGAGACCCAGTACTTC | CASSPDTTPQETQYF
few | TRBJ2-1 | TRBV4-1 | NA | TGCGCCAGCAGCCAAGATCGGGCTTCAAGCTCCTACAATGAGCAGTTCTTC | CASSQDRASSSYNEQFF
NA | TRBJ1-2 | TRBV9 | NA | TGTGCCAGCAGCGTAGACGGTGGGGGTGGCAATTATGGCTACACCTTC | CASSVDGGGGNYGYTF
NA | TRBJ2-7 | TRBV27 | TRBD2 | TGTGCCAGCAAAACTAGCGGGAGTTTCCACGAGCAGTACTTC | CASKTSGSFHEQYF
few | TRBJ2-5 | TRBV7-9 | TRBD2 | TGTGCCAGCAGCTTACTAGCGGCATCTAAATACCAAGAGACCCAGTACTTC | CASSLLAASKYQETQYF
NA | TRBJ2-3 | TRBV9 | NA | TGTGCCAGCAGCGTAAGTGGGGGGCCGTTCACAGATACGCAGTATTTT | CASSVSGGPFTDTQYF
once | TRBJ2-3 | TRBV9 | NA | TGTGCCAGCAGCGTAGACCCGGGGCGGGCCCTAAGAGATACGCAGTATTTT | CASSVDPGRALRDTQYF
NA | TRBJ1-2 | TRBV30 | NA | TGTGCCTGGAAGGGCAGTCACGGCTACACCTTC | CAWKGSHGYTF
few | TRBJ2-7 | TRBV29-1 | NA | TGCAGCTCTGGCGGGCGGGACGCATACAATGAGCAGTACTTC | CSSGGRDAYNEQYF
few | TRBJ2-7 | TRBV19 | TRBD2 | TGTGCCAGTAGTACCAGCGGGAGAATAAGTTACGAGCAGTACTTC | CASSTSGRISYEQYF
NA | TRBJ1-6 | TRBV11-2 | NA | TGTGCCAGCAGCTTAGTGAGGGTGGGATCACCCCTCCACTTT | CASSLVRVGSPLHF
NA | TRBJ1-4 | TRBV12-3/TRBV12-4 | NA | TGTGCCAGCAGTCGGACACATGAAATTGAAAAACTGTTTTTT | CASSRTHEIEKLFF
NA | TRBJ1-1 | TRBV10-1 | TRBD1 | TGCGCCAGCAGTGCTACAGGGGGTATCACTGAAGCTTTCTTT | CASSATGGITEAFF
few | TRBJ2-1 | TRBV2 | NA | TGTGCCAGCAGTGGGCGTAGTAGCGGTTACAATGAGCAGTTCTTC | CASSGRSSGYNEQFF
NA | TRBJ2-5 | TRBV15 | NA | TGTGCCACCAGCAGACCCTTACAGGGACCTCAAGAGACCCAGTACTTC | CATSRPLQGPQETQYF
NA | TRBJ1-5 | TRBV27 | TRBD1 | TGTGCCGGCAGGCCCGGGACAGGGGAAGGTCAGCCCCAGCATTTT | CAGRPGTGEGQPQHF
NA | TRBJ1-2 | TRBV5-1 | TRBD1 | TGCGCCAGCAGCTCCCCTGCCAACAGGGGAATTGGCGCTAGCTATGGCTACACCTTC | CASSSPANRGIGASYGYTF
NA | TRBJ1-1 | TRBV5-1 | TRBD1 | TGCGCCAGCAGCTCGGGGACAGGGTATAGGGACACTGAAGCTTTCTTT | CASSSGTGYRDTEAFF
NA | TRBJ1-1 | TRBV6-5 | NA | TGTGCCAGCAGTCTCGGGGAAAGGGACACTGAAGCTTTCTTT | CASSLGERDTEAFF
NA | TRBJ2-1 | TRBV20-1 | TRBD2 | TGCAGTGCCCCGATGGTGGGAGGCGGGGGGTTTGGTGAGCAGTTCTTC | CSAPMVGGGGFGEQFF
few | TRBJ2-3 | TRBV6-2/TRBV6-3 | NA | TGTGCCAGCACCCTAAAGGGAACAGATACGCAGTATTTT | CASTLKGTDTQYF
NA | TRBJ2-1 | TRBV6-4 | TRBD2 | TGTGCCAGCAGTGAGGCTAGCGGGGGCTCGGAGAGGTTCTTC | CASSEASGGSERFF
NA | TRBJ1-4 | TRBV18 | TRBD1 | TGTGCCAGCTCACCACCACAGGGGGCCACTAATGAAAAACTGTTTTTT | CASSPPQGATNEKLFF
NA | TRBJ2-1 | TRBV27 | NA | TGTGCCACCCACCGGGGGTCCTACAATGAGCAGTTCTTC | CATHRGSYNEQFF
NA | TRBJ1-5 | TRBV24-1 | NA | TGTGCCACCAGCTCACGAAGCAAAAACGGGAATCAGCCCCAGCATTTT | CATSSRSKNGNQPQHF
NA | TRBJ1-1 | TRBV28 | TRBD1 | TGTGCCAGCAGTTCAACAGGGGGCAGGACTGAAGCTTTCTTT | CASSSTGGRTEAFF
NA | TRBJ2-7 | TRBV25-1 | TRBD2 | TGTGCCAGCAGTGAACCCGCTAGCGGATTTTCCTACAATGAGCAGTACTTC | CASSEPASGFSYNEQYF
few | TRBJ2-7 | TRBV30 | TRBD2 | TGTGCCTGCCTCGGTGGCGGGAGCTCCTACGAGCAGTACTTC | CACLGGGSSYEQYF
NA | TRBJ2-5 | TRBV11-2 | NA | TGTGCCAGCAGGGGGGACGCGGGCTTTGAGACCCAGTACTTC | CASRGDAGFETQYF
NA | TRBJ2-5 | TRBV6-7 | NA | TGTGCCAGCATTCCCTCGGTCCTCTGGAGGGACCACCGGGGTCAAGAGACCCAGTACTTC | CASIPSVLWRDHRGQETQYF
many | TRBJ2-5 | TRBV20-1 | NA | TGCGCAACCGGGACCCTTAATGAGCAGTACTTC | CATGTLNEQYF
few | TRBJ1-5 | TRBV20-1 | NA | TGCAGTGCTAGAGTTGACACCAGCAATCAGCCCCAGCATTTT | CSARVDTSNQPQHF
few | TRBJ2-1 | TRBV4-2 | TRBD2 | TGTGCCAGCAGCCATTCGTCCGGGACTAGCGGCAACAATGAGCAGTTCTTC | CASSHSSGTSGNNEQFF
NA | TRBJ2-4 | TRBV27 | NA | TGTGCCAGCAGTTTGACAGATAAAAACATTCAGTACTTC | CASSLTDKNIQYF
NA | TRBJ1-2 | TRBV29-1 | NA | TGCAGCGCTATAGGACCCGGGGTTGAAGGCTACACCTTC | CSAIGPGVEGYTF
few | TRBJ2-2 | TRBV20-1 | TRBD2 | TGCAGTGCTAGTGGGATTAGGACTAGCGGGTTGACCGGGGAGCTGTTTTTT | CSASGIRTSGLTGELFF
NA | TRBJ2-1 | TRBV29-1 | TRBD1 | TGCAGGGTGGACAGGGGGCTTGAGGGCGGTGAGCAGTTCTTC | CRVDRGLEGGEQFF
few | TRBJ1-6 | TRBV4-2 | NA | TGTGCCAGCAGCCAACAAGAGCCACCCCTCCACTTT | CASSQQEPPLHF
once | TRBJ2-7 | TRBV5-5 | NA | TGTGCCAGCAGCTTGGAGGGTTTAGTATTTCCCTACGAGCAGTACTTC | CASSLEGLVFPYEQYF
NA | TRBJ2-5 | TRBV28 | TRBD2 | TGTGCCAGCAGTTTATCTGGGGGAGGGCCTACGGTTGAGACCCAGTACTTC | CASSLSGGGPTVETQYF
NA | TRBJ2-3 | TRBV6-5 | NA | TGTGCCAGCAGTTACAAGGGCTATGGCACAGATACGCAGTATTTT | CASSYKGYGTDTQYF
few | TRBJ1-6 | TRBV10-3 | NA | TGTGCCATCAGTGAGTTCGGTAACTCACCCCTCCACTTT | CAISEFGNSPLHF
NA | TRBJ1-1 | TRBV4-1 | NA | TGCGTCAGCAGCCACCCACGAGGGGGGAGGGGGATCATGAACACTGAAGCTTTCTTT | CVSSHPRGGRGIMNTEAFF
NA | TRBJ2-5 | TRBV7-9 | TRBD1 | TGTGCCAGCAGCTCCCGGACAGGGGAGGACCAAGAGACCCAGTACTTC | CASSSRTGEDQETQYF
NA | TRBJ1-2 | TRBV6-4 | NA | TGTGCCAAGACCGGGACTACTAACTATGGCTACACCTTC | CAKTGTTNYGYTF
few | TRBJ2-2 | TRBV7-2 | NA | TGTGCCAGCAGCTTAGAGGGGACCGCGAACACCGGGGAGCTGTTTTTT | CASSLEGTANTGELFF